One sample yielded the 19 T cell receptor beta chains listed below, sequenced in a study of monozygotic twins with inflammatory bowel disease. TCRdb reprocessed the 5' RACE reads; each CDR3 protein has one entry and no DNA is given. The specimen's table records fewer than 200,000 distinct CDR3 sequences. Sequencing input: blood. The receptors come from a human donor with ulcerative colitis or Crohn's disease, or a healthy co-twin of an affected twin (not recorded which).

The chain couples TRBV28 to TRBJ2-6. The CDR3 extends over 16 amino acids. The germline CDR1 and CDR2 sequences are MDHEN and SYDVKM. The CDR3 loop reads CASSPDVRSGANVLTF.

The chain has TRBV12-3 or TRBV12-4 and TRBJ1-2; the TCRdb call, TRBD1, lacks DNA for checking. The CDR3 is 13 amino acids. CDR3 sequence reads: CASSAGQGYGYTF.

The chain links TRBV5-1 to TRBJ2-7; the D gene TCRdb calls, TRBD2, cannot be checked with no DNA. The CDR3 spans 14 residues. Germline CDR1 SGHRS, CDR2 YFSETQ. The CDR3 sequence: CASSLLGGAYEQYF.

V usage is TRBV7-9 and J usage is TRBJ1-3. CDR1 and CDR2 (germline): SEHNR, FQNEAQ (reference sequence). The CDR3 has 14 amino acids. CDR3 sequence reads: CASSSGLSGNTIYF.

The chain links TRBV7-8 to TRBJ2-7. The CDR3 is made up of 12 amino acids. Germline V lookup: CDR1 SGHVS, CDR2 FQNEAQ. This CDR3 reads CASSLARIEQYF.

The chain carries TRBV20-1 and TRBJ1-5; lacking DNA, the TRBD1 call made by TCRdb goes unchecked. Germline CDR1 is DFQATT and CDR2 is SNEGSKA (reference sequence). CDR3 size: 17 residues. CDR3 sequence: CSARDPLTQESNQPQHF.

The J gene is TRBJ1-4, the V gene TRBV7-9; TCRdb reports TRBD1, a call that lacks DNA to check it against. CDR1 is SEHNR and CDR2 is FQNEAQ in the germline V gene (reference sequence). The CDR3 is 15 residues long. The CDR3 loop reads CASSFSGTGGEKLFF.

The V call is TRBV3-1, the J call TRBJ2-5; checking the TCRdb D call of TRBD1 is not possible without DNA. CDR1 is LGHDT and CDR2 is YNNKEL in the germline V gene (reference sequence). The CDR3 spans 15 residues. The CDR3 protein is CASSQEEGGTRAQYF.

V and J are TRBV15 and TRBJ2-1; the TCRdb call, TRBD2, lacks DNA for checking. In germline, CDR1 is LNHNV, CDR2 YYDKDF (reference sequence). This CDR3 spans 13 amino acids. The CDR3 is CATGEGSYNEQFF.

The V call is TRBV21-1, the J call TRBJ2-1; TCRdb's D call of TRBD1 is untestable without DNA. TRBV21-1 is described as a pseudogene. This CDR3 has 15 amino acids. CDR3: CASSPLHWGPNEQFF.

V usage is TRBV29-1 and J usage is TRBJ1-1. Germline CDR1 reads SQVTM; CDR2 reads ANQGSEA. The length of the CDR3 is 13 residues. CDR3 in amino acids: CSVRPDENTEAFF.

The CDR3 is CASSLGTGPAYEQYF. The J gene is TRBJ2-7, the V gene TRBV5-1; TCRdb picks TRBD1, but there is no DNA to check that call. Germline values: CDR1 SGHRS, CDR2 YFSETQ. The CDR3 loop spans 15 amino acids.

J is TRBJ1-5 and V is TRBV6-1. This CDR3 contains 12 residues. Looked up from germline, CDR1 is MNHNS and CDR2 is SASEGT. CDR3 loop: CASSGRSQPQHF.

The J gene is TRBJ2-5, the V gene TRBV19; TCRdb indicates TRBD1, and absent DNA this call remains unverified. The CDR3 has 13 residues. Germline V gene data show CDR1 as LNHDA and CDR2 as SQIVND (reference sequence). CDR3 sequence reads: CASSWAGEETQYF.

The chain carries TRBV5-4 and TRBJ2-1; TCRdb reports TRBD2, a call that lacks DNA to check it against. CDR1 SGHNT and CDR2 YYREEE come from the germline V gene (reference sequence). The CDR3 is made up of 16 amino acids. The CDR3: CASSLAASGSGDEQFF.

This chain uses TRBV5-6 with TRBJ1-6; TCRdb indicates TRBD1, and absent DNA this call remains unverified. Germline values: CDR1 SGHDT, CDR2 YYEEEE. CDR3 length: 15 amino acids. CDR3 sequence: CASSLGDRDYSPLHF.

The CDR3 reads CASSIGAYGYTF. The rearrangement uses TRBV9 and TRBJ1-2. The CDR3 is made up of 12 amino acids. Per the germline V gene, CDR1 is SGDLS and CDR2 is YYNGEE.

CDR3 sequence reads: CAGRTGPSGNTIYF. V usage is TRBV5-4 and J usage is TRBJ1-3. The germline gives CDR1 SGHNT, CDR2 YYREEE (reference sequence). This CDR3 has 14 residues.

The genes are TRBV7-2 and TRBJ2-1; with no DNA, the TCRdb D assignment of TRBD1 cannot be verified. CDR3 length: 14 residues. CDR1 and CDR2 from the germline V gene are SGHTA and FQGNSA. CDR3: CASSPPGSWNEQFF.